A selection of T cell receptor beta chains follows, all from one sample in a study of shared clonotypes between healthy human individuals. The data were produced by immunoSEQ multiplex PCR, yet TCRdb's version contains in-frame clones alone and is incomplete. This table holds about 1 million clones, 60% to 80% found once. The sequenced sample was memory CD4+ T cells sorted from blood. Receptors were obtained from a man aged 18 to 35 in good health. CDR3s include the opening cysteine and the closing phenylalanine or tryptophan. A D gene is named only where the DNA matches it firmly. A row's size may be missing; if present it is once, few, many or a size class.

TRBV9,.,TRBJ1-1,.,TGTGCCAGCAGCGTGGCGACAGCGAACACTGAAGCTTTCTTT,CASSVATANTEAFF
TRBV5-1,.,TRBJ1-1,.,TGCGCCAGCAGCCAAGGGGCTAACACTGAAGCTTTCTTT,CASSQGANTEAFF
TRBV11-2,.,TRBJ2-1,.,TGTGCCAGCAGCTTAGAGGTCCGGGGGGCCCATGAGCAGTTCTTC,CASSLEVRGAHEQFF
TRBV10-1,.,TRBJ2-1,.,TGCGCCAGCAGTGGCGGAGATAGCTGGGGAAATGAGCAGTTCTTC,CASSGGDSWGNEQFF
TRBV6-6,once,TRBJ1-1,.,TGTGCCAGCAAAAATACAGGACAAGCTTTCTTT,CASKNTGQAFF
TRBV7-3,many,TRBJ1-2,TRBD1,TGTGCCAGCAGCTCGGGACAGGGAAATGGCTACACCTTC,CASSSGQGNGYTF
TRBV6-6,.,TRBJ1-2,.,TGTGCCAGCAGAGATGGGGGCTCAAGCTATGGCTACACCTTC,CASRDGGSSYGYTF
TRBV6-5,.,TRBJ2-1,TRBD2,TGTGCCAGCAGTTCACGCACGGGCGGGAGTGGAAATGAGCAGTTCTTC,CASSSRTGGSGNEQFF
TRBV5-6,.,TRBJ1-1,TRBD1,TGTGCCAGCAGCCTCGACAGGGGTCGGGGGAACACTGAAGCTTTCTTT,CASSLDRGRGNTEAFF
TRBV11-2,.,TRBJ1-2,.,TGTGCCAGCAGCTTAGATCTTGGGGGGAGGGATGGCTACACCTTC,CASSLDLGGRDGYTF
TRBV9,.,TRBJ2-3,TRBD2,TGTGCCAGCAGCACCCGGGGGGACCCCACAGATACGCAGTATTTT,CASSTRGDPTDTQYF
TRBV2,.,TRBJ2-7,.,TGTGCCAGCAGTTATAGCGGCCAGGGGACCTCCTACGAGCAGTACTTC,CASSYSGQGTSYEQYF
TRBV4-3,.,TRBJ2-7,TRBD2,TGCGCCAGCAGCCAAGTACCGGGAGGGCCCTACGAGCAGTACTTC,CASSQVPGGPYEQYF
TRBV5-1,.,TRBJ2-5,.,TGCGCCAGCAGCTTGGGACGACAGGCCTCCCAAGAGACCCAGTACTTC,CASSLGRQASQETQYF
TRBV6-5,few,TRBJ2-5,.,TGTGCCAGCTCCCGAACGGGCTTCTTAAGAGAGACCCAGTACTTC,CASSRTGFLRETQYF
TRBV30,.,TRBJ2-7,.,TGTGCCTGGAGTGTAGGCAATGGGTACGAGCAGTACTTC,CAWSVGNGYEQYF
TRBV27,.,TRBJ2-3,.,TGTGCCAGCAGACTGTCGGGGGCGGCAACCCGGGCAGATACGCAGTATTTT,CASRLSGAATRADTQYF
TRBV5-5,once,TRBJ1-2,.,TGTGCCAGCAGTCCGATAAGGGAAGGCTTTGGCTACACCTTC,CASSPIREGFGYTF
TRBV4-1,.,TRBJ1-3,.,TGCGCCAGCAGCCAAGAGGGATATGGAAACACCATATATTTT,CASSQEGYGNTIYF
TRBV7-8,.,TRBJ1-5,TRBD1,TGTGCCAGCAGCTCCAACTGGGGACAGGGGTTTAGCAATCAGCCCCAGCATTTT,CASSSNWGQGFSNQPQHF
TRBV5-4,.,TRBJ2-1,TRBD2,TGTGCCAGCAGCCTACCGGGGACTAGCTCCTACAATGAGCAGTTCTTC,CASSLPGTSSYNEQFF
TRBV2,.,TRBJ2-7,.,TGTGCCAGCAGTGAAAGGAGCAGGGAGGAGCAGTACTTC,CASSERSREEQYF
TRBV6-1,.,TRBJ2-7,TRBD1,TGTGCCAGCAGACGACAGGGGGCGGCCTACGAGCAGTACTTC,CASRRQGAAYEQYF
TRBV5-6,.,TRBJ1-3,.,TGTGCCAGCAGCTTGCCAGTCTCTGGAAACACCATATATTTT,CASSLPVSGNTIYF
TRBV28,.,TRBJ1-2,.,TGTGCCAGCAGTACATCCGGGACAAAGAATGGCTACACCTTC,CASSTSGTKNGYTF
TRBV6-6,.,TRBJ1-5,TRBD1,TGTGCCAGCAGTCTCCGGGACAGGGGGGAAAATCAGCCCCAGCATTTT,CASSLRDRGENQPQHF
TRBV7-9,.,TRBJ1-5,TRBD1,TGTGCCAGCAGCTTAGTGGGGACAGGGGATCAGCCCCAGCATTTT,CASSLVGTGDQPQHF
TRBV18,.,TRBJ2-7,TRBD1,TGTGCCAGCTCACCTTATACAGGGGGCGAGCAGTACTTC,CASSPYTGGEQYF
TRBV5-4,.,TRBJ2-3,.,TGTGCCAGCAGCGCCGCGGGCACAGGCACAGATACGCAGTATTTT,CASSAAGTGTDTQYF
TRBV6-5,.,TRBJ1-2,.,TGTGCCAGCAGTCGATGGCCCAGTAACTATGGCTACACCTTC,CASSRWPSNYGYTF
TRBV18,.,TRBJ1-4,TRBD1,TGTGCCAGCTCACGGGGGACAGCCCCGGGGGAAAAACTGTTTTTT,CASSRGTAPGEKLFF
TRBV4-2,.,TRBJ2-2,.,TGTGCCAGCAGCCAAACAGGAGGCACCGGGGAGCTGTTTTTT,CASSQTGGTGELFF
TRBV6-1,.,TRBJ2-5,.,TGTGCCAGCAGCCTGAGAGAGACCCAGTACTTC,CASSLRETQYF
TRBV28,.,TRBJ1-2,.,TGTGCCAGCAGTTTATCCGGGGGTGGCTACACCTTC,CASSLSGGGYTF
TRBV18,many,TRBJ1-1,.,TGTGCCAGCTCACCACCTAAGGGTTTCCGTTCGCCTGAAGCTTTCTTT,CASSPPKGFRSPEAFF
TRBV25-1,.,TRBJ1-5,TRBD1,TGTGCCAGCAGTGGGGCAGGGGGCCAGCCCCAGCATTTT,CASSGAGGQPQHF